These 10 T cell receptor beta chains were all obtained from the same sample, sequenced in a study of PD-1 blockade in classical Hodgkin lymphoma. Every one of the patients relapsed after autologous stem cell transplantation (brentuximab vedotin exposure was variable). Sequenced by immunoSEQ multiplex PCR; TCRdb stores in-frame clones only, minus some. The table records more than 90,000 clones, around 89% of them present only once. The input for sequencing was peripheral blood mononuclear cells (PBMCs), taken before the second cycle of nivolumab. The receptors originated from a human donor with classical Hodgkin lymphoma.

This sequence joins TRBV6-1 and TRBJ2-1, with 7 bases fitting TRBD1. Trimming took 7 bases from V and 8 from J; bases not matched to a gene: 14. The CDR3 is 15 amino acids. CDR1 and CDR2 from the germline V gene are MNHNS and SASEGT. This chain's CDR3 is CASTETGNPIDEQFF. The CDR3 DNA sequence: TGTGCCAGCACCGAGACAGGGAACCCTATCGATGAGCAGTTCTTC.

The rearrangement uses TRBV4-2 and TRBJ2-1, with 13 bases matching TRBD2. Germline-derived CDR1 and CDR2 are LGHNA and YNFKEQ. The junction had 11 bases not matched to a gene; V was cut back by 4 bases and J by 8 bases. This CDR3 region has 17 residues. Here the CDR3 reads CASSPLQGTSGVYEQFF. The CDR3 DNA reads as TGTGCCAGCAGCCCACTTCAGGGGACTAGCGGGGTCTATGAGCAGTTCTTC.

The chain couples TRBV27 to TRBJ2-7; no clear D. CDR1 MNHEY and CDR2 SMNVEV come from the germline V gene (reference sequence). The CDR3 sequence is 15 residues long. Between the trimmed V and J ends, which lost 2 bases and 0 bases, there was a span of 11 bases. The CDR3 protein is CASSLRVGGSYEQYF. In nucleotides, the CDR3 is TGTGCCAGCAGTTTAAGGGTCGGCGGCTCCTACGAGCAGTACTTC.

The chain combines TRBV7-3 with TRBJ2-7; possibly TRBD1 for D (5 bases). In germline, CDR1 is SGHTA, CDR2 FQGTGA. CDR3 length: 13 amino acids. V was cut by 2 bases and J by 0 bases, with 5 bases left in between. The CDR3 is CASSLDSSYEQYF. Written as DNA, the CDR3 is TGTGCCAGCAGCTTAGACAGCTCCTACGAGCAGTACTTC.

J is TRBJ1-1 and V is TRBV13; weak D call: TRBD1 (6 bases). The V gene lost 5 bases and the J gene lost 3 bases, with 19 bases spanning the gap. Germline V lookup: CDR1 PRHDT, CDR2 FYEKMQ (reference sequence). The CDR3 covers 16 residues. In nucleotides, the CDR3 is TGTGCCAGCAGCCCCCAAGGGACACCCCAGGACACTGAAGCTTTCTTT. Protein sequence: CASSPQGTPQDTEAFF.

This clone was found once. The genes are TRBV5-6 and TRBJ2-5; 14 nucleotides align to TRBD2. CDR1 and CDR2 (germline): SGHDT, YYEEEE. The CDR3 covers 16 residues. Trimming removed 4 bases from V and 5 bases from J; junction bases left unmatched: 7. The CDR3 DNA follows: TGTGCCAGCAGCACCGGGACTAGCGGGGGTTGGGAGACCCAGTACTTC. Translation gives CASSTGTSGGWETQYF.

The J gene is TRBJ1-1, the V gene TRBV28; 8 bases line up with TRBD1. J lost 1 base, V lost 7 bases, and 8 bases had no gene match. Germline V gene sequence: CDR1 MDHEN, CDR2 SYDVKM. The CDR3 extends over 15 amino acids. In nucleotides, the CDR3 is TGTGCCAGCATATCCTCCGGGACAGGGAACACTGAAGCTTTCTTT. Encoded protein: CASISSGTGNTEAFF.

The gene calls are TRBV5-5 and TRBJ1-1; 8 positions match TRBD1. The V and J ends lost 2 bases and 1 base, in that order; junction bases with no gene match: 10. The CDR3 has 17 amino acids. Germline loops: CDR1 SGHKS, CDR2 YYEKEE (reference sequence). The CDR3 DNA reads TGTGCCAGCAGCTTCGGGGCTAGGACAGGGCGGAACACTGAAGCTTTCTTT. It specifies CASSFGARTGRNTEAFF.

This chain joins TRBV27 and TRBJ2-7; the D gene is possibly TRBD1 (5 bases). V dropped 4 bases and J dropped 3 bases, with 10 bases sitting between them. The CDR3 is 13 residues long. Germline V gene lookup returns CDR1 MNHEY and CDR2 SMNVEV (reference sequence). The CDR3 DNA reads as TGTGCCAGCAGTTCCCAAGACAGCTACGAGCAGTACTTC. It translates to CASSSQDSYEQYF.

V and J are TRBV7-8 and TRBJ1-2; unclear D gene. V was cut by 7 bases and J by 8 bases, with 14 bases left in between. The CDR3 contains 12 residues. Germline loops: CDR1 SGHVS, CDR2 FQNEAQ. CDR3 sequence reads: CASTTPPLGYTF. The CDR3 nucleotides are TGTGCCAGCACCACACCCCCTCTAGGCTACACCTTC.